This note documents a single T cell receptor (beta chain) sequence. This clonotype was seen more than once but under ten times. The specificity of this receptor is unknown. The record has no base qualities; no much larger clone is one base away. The sample comes from a study of blood T cells in healthy people across ages (dated by TCRdb to between 2014 and 2016). For the study in its entirety: In model experiments, template switching captured roughly one uniquely barcoded TCR beta cDNA molecule for every two T cells. The donors were divided into four age groups: young (average roughly 17 years), middle-aged (about 41), aged (roughly 66) and long-lived (82). To track age-related changes in TCR beta repertoire diversity, the study relied on deep sequencing normalized with unique cDNA molecular identifiers. To avoid experimental bias, donors of different ages were randomly spread across the sequencing lanes. For two donors (one aged 18 to 29 and one aged 80 or older), the study analyzed two additional independent replicas of 1 million unique cDNA reads from the same blood draw.

The roughly 42 donors, aged 6 to 90 years, were systemically healthy Caucasian individuals from Russia. Each donor gave 8.5 to 10 milliliters of peripheral blood, collected into EDTA-treated Vacutainer tubes. Ficoll-Paque density-gradient centrifugation was used to isolate PBMCs, with at least 7 million per sample. Total RNA was extracted from PBMCs with Trizol reagent, with at least 6 micrograms obtained per sample. Naive CD45RAhigh/CD27high T cell percentages were measured by flow cytometry on a PBMC aliquot from every donor. Findings and caveats that apply to the study as a whole: Total diversity estimates from one million sequenced T cells were considered lower bounds and underestimates. Compared with the aged group, more naive CD4+ T cells, fewer expanded clones and increased TCR diversity were shown by the long-lived group, suggesting age selection. Observed TCR beta diversity per million T cells fell roughly linearly with age, and a significant reduction was already apparent by age approximately 41. The CMV infection status of donors was not known, potentially confounding age-related changes in expanded clonotypes. Conclusive comparison of naive and antigen-experienced compartments was prevented by the profiling of bulk unsorted PBMCs. A strong correlation was found between observed TCR beta diversity and the percentage of naive T cells measured by flow cytometry.

The library was built by means of 5' RACE. A second roughly 7 to 11 cycle PCR used a sample-barcoded 5' primer and a J-beta primer mix. A unique molecular identifier was introduced onto each TCR beta cDNA molecule by a template-switch 5' adaptor carrying 12 random nucleotides. At least 2.5 million CDR3-containing paired-end reads were obtained from each sample. All of the RNA was converted into first-strand cDNA using the Mint cDNA synthesis kit, with a TRBC-specific oligonucleotide serving as the primer. After uracil-DNA glycosylase treatment, a first 18-cycle PCR used universal primers M1SS and BC2_uni_R on all cDNA. In the paper's pipeline: Normalization of each sample was performed by random selection of 1 million high-quality reads, each carrying a distinct molecular identifier. Reads with shared molecular identifiers were discarded instead of being binned into consensus sequences. MiTCR, with a Q25 quality threshold and the strictest error-elimination algorithm, was used for CDR3 identification, clonotype clustering and error correction. A nonparametric unseen species model using Euler transformation provided a lower-bound estimate of total TCR beta diversity. Clones were called with MiXCR by TCRdb after fastp trimmed the public reads at Q25, and only in-frame beta chains were retained. Identical CDR3 protein sequences are pooled into one entry, listed with their most common genes and DNA. What appears here as the V and J calls and clone size reflects TCRdb's work, not the paper's. The sample has 1.8 million or so distinct CDR3 sequences on record, 39% of them singletons. Of the sample, more than 20% is held by the ten largest clones.

From a lookup of the germline V gene, CDR1 and CDR2 are SGHTA and FQGNSA. Germline trimming: 2 bases from V, 10 bases from J; junction bases outside gene matches: 8. Including cysteine and phenylalanine, the CDR3 has 15 amino acids. The sequence is cut down to CDR3 DNA, 45 bases in frame from base 1. Source material: blood. The chain couples TRBV7-2 to TRBJ1-6, and 7 junction bases match TRBD1. The source is a human donor in good health. The sequenced DNA is TGTGCCAGCAGCTTAAATGGCAGGGGGTTGTCACCCCTCCACTTT. Translated, it reads CASSLNGRGLSPLHF.